The source of this T cell receptor (beta chain) is a study of immune cell composition in non-small cell lung cancer. This clone was detected only a few times. Germline values: CDR1 SGHVS, CDR2 FQNEAQ. This CDR3 spans 16 amino acids. The ends lost 3 bases at V and 5 bases at J; junction bases unmatched: 4. Method: immunoSEQ multiplex PCR; TCRdb's copy keeps in-frame clones and lacks some. The data contain about 10,000 clones, roughly 60% of them singletons. J is TRBJ2-2 and V is TRBV7-8, with 12 bases identical to TRBD2. This clonotype was obtained from a human donor with non-small cell lung cancer. Sequenced material: lung tumor tissue. In DNA, the CDR3 is TGTGCCAGCAGCTTTTTTACTAGCGGGAGGACCGGGGAGCTGTTTTTT. Its translation is CASSFFTSGRTGELFF.